This TCR beta chain is drawn from a study of T cells in Graves' hyperthyroidism and ophthalmopathy. Looking at the study overall: Blood was drawn when the patient was first diagnosed and still untreated. Overall study findings and caveats: Classification by a 13 V-J model distinguished ophthalmopathy from stable hyperthyroidism. Most expanded thyroid clonotypes above 0.001 also appeared in blood.

This CDR3 region has 15 residues. Germline V gives CDR1 SGDLS, CDR2 YYNGEE. The V end was cut by 2 bases, the J end by 5 bases, with 14 bases between. In this sample, this clonotype turned up a few times. The antigen is not known. The patients, who ranged from 18 to 65 in age, presented with newly diagnosed hyperthyroidism lasting under 2 months. Amplified TCR beta CDR3 regions derived from RNA transcripts. During a first-round RT-PCR of the TCR CDR3, the HTBI primer set was used. MiXCR, run by TCRdb on the multiplex PCR reads, gives a single entry per CDR3 protein. Of about 500,000 distinct CDR3 sequences in the sample, 13% to 15% are singletons; the top ten hold over 15%.

Material for sequencing was blood. This chain connects TRBV9 to TRBJ2-1, with D perhaps given as TRBD1 or TRBD2 (6 bases each). The receptor comes from a woman under 30 with Graves' hyperthyroidism. The CDR3 loop reads CASSVGAGHNNEQFF. Here the CDR3 DNA reads TGTGCCAGCAGCGTGGGGGCGGGACATAACAATGAGCAGTTCTTC.